The 4 T cell receptor beta chains in this list originate from one sample, sequenced in a study of cytotoxic CD8 clonotypes in ibrutinib-treated CLL. The protocol was immunoSEQ multiplex PCR, while the TCRdb copy is restricted to in-frame clones and leaves out a portion. The sample records 100,000 to 150,000 clones, approximately 85% being singletons. This material consisted of PBMCs, taken after 24 months of ibrutinib treatment. Receptors originate from a human donor with chronic lymphocytic leukemia.

CDR3 nucleotides: TGTGCCAGCTCACCAAAAGCCGATCAGCCCCAGCATTTT. Its protein is CASSPKADQPQHF. The chain recombines TRBV18 with TRBJ1-5, with D uncertain. The germline V and J ends were trimmed by 2 bases and 5 bases, with 7 bases remaining between them. The CDR3 consists of 13 residues. Per germline, CDR1 KGHSH and CDR2 LQKENI.

The chain combines TRBV5-1 with TRBJ1-5; 7 nucleotides match TRBD1. Germline CDR1 reads SGHRS; CDR2 reads YFSETQ. The CDR3 loop spans 14 amino acids. V trimming: 3 bases; J trimming: 5 bases; junction bases outside the gene matches: 5. The CDR3: CASSSSGGDQPQHF. CDR3 DNA sequence: TGCGCCAGCAGCTCCTCAGGGGGGGATCAGCCCCAGCATTTT.

The chain couples TRBV7-2 to TRBJ1-3; D gene ambiguous. With 3 bases removed from V and 0 bases from J, the gap between germline ends came to 12 bases. This CDR3 contains 16 residues. Per the germline V gene, CDR1 is SGHTA and CDR2 is FQGNSA. The CDR3 nucleotides are TGTGCCAGCAGCTTCCCCGGACCGTTCTCTGGAAACACCATATATTTT. Translating it yields CASSFPGPFSGNTIYF. The whole variable domain, remainder taken from reference TRBV7-2 and TRBJ1-3, is GAGVSQSPSNKVTEKGKDVELRCDPISGHTALYWYRQSLGQGLEFLIYFQGNSAPDKSGLPSDRFSAERTGGSVSTLTIQRTQQEDSAVYLCASSFPGPFSGNTIYFGEGSWLTVV.

The gene calls are TRBV2 and TRBJ2-7; 9 bases are a match to TRBD1. CDR1 is SNHLY, CDR2 FYNNEI, per germline. There are 14 residues in the CDR3. V lost 6 bases and J lost 0; bases outside the gene matches: 3. The CDR3 region has the DNA TGTGCCAGCAGGGACAGGGGAAGCTCCTACGAGCAGTACTTC. Translating gives CASRDRGSSYEQYF.